This entry lists 30 T cell receptor beta chains sequenced from one sample in a study of long-term antiretroviral therapy in people with HIV. This was the immunoSEQ v3.0 assay at survey level. This table comes from immunoSEQ multiplex PCR, and its TCRdb copy is limited to in-frame clones, with some not included. The table lists under 20,000 clones, 80% of them singletons. The sequenced sample was unsorted PBMCs, obtained 0.2 years after starting antiretroviral therapy. The receptors originated from a woman in her thirties or forties with HIV.

The CDR3 bases are TGCGCCAGCAGCTTACTAGCGGGTAGCTCCTACGAGCAGTACTTC. Encoded protein: CASSLLAGSSYEQYF. V and J are TRBV4-1 and TRBJ2-7, with 9 bases fitting TRBD2. This CDR3 has 15 amino acids. V dropped 5 bases and J dropped 0; count of bases not matched to a gene: 5. The germline CDR1 and CDR2 sequences are MGHRA and YSYEKL.

This sequence joins TRBV10-3 and TRBJ2-7; 12 bases line up with TRBD2. Germline CDR1 reads ENHRY; CDR2 reads SYGVKD. J gave up 4 bases and V 4 bases, and 8 bases lay outside the gene matches. The CDR3 is 16 residues long. The CDR3, as DNA: TGTGCCATCAGTGGGACTAGCGGGGTGAAAGGATACGAGCAGTACTTC. This sequence encodes CAISGTSGVKGYEQYF.

The V call is TRBV7-9, the J call TRBJ1-1; TRBD1 matches 8 bases. V lost 5 bases and J lost 6; bases outside the gene matches: 5. This CDR3 spans 13 amino acids. From germline, CDR1 is SEHNR and CDR2 FQNEAQ (reference sequence). In DNA form, the CDR3 reads TGTGCCAGCAGCCAGGACAGGGCCTCTGAAGCTTTCTTT. As protein: CASSQDRASEAFF.

The chain recombines TRBV18 with TRBJ1-3; D is unclear. The V gene's germline CDR1 is KGHSH and CDR2 LQKENI. This CDR3 has 14 residues. Trimming pared 4 bases from V and 4 bases from J, leaving 11 bases between. This CDR3 is CASSRSASGNTIYF. The CDR3 DNA sequence: TGTGCCAGCTCACGGTCGGCGTCGGGAAACACCATATATTTT.

The chain links TRBV7-9 to TRBJ2-3; D is unresolved. The CDR3 has 14 amino acids. CDR1 SEHNR and CDR2 FQNEAQ come from the germline V gene (reference sequence). Between the trimmed V and J ends, which lost 2 bases and 4 bases, there was a span of 10 bases. The DNA for the CDR3 is TGTGCCAGCAGCTTATTGAGTACAGCAGATACGCAGTATTTT. It is translated as CASSLLSTADTQYF.

J is TRBJ2-1 and V is TRBV6-5, with 7 bases lining up with TRBD1. The V and J ends lost 0 bases and 4 bases, in that order; junction bases with no gene match: 6. This CDR3 contains 16 residues. Germline loops: CDR1 MNHEY, CDR2 SVGAGI. In nucleotides, the CDR3 is TGTGCCAGCAGTTACTCACCCGGGACAGCTTACAATGAGCAGTTCTTC. It is translated as CASSYSPGTAYNEQFF.

The chain combines TRBV6-1 with TRBJ2-2; D might be TRBD2 (5 bases). The germline V gene encodes CDR1 MNHNS and CDR2 SASEGT. The germline V and J ends were trimmed by 4 bases and 7 bases, with 13 bases remaining between them. The CDR3 covers 14 residues. CDR3 protein: CASSAVSRVGELFF. Here the CDR3 DNA reads TGTGCCAGCAGTGCGGTCTCGAGGGTCGGGGAGCTGTTTTTT.

In its sample, this clone was seen a few times. The chain is built from TRBV5-4 and TRBJ2-7; D is possibly TRBD2 (6 bases). This CDR3 is built from 14 residues. The germline V and J ends were trimmed by 2 bases and 0 bases, with 9 bases remaining between them. Germline V gene sequence: CDR1 SGHNT, CDR2 YYREEE (reference sequence). The CDR3 region is CASSFGGSSYEQYF. DNA for the CDR3: TGTGCCAGCAGCTTTGGGGGGAGCTCCTACGAGCAGTACTTC.

This chain links TRBV30 with TRBJ2-1; possibly TRBD1 for D (5 bases). Trimming shortened V by 3 bases and J by 12 bases, and 12 bases separated the two germline ends. The CDR3 loop spans 11 amino acids. Per the germline V gene, CDR1 is GTSNPN and CDR2 is SVGIG (reference sequence). The CDR3 nucleotides read TGTGCCTGGAGCACAGGTGAGGCGCAGTTCTTC. Protein product: CAWSTGEAQFF.

The chain combines TRBV7-2 with TRBJ2-7, with D possibly being TRBD1 (6 bases). Germline V lookup: CDR1 SGHTA, CDR2 FQGNSA. This CDR3 has 15 residues. Trimming cost V 8 bases and J 7 bases, with 24 bases left between them. As DNA, the CDR3 is TGTGCCAGCTCGTTACAGGGCAGGGGTGACGGGGAGCAGTACTTC. The encoded protein is CASSLQGRGDGEQYF.

The chain recombines TRBV13 with TRBJ1-3, with D perhaps TRBD1 (5 bases). This CDR3 is 14 amino acids long. The germline CDR1 and CDR2 sequences are PRHDT and FYEKMQ (reference sequence). Trimming removed 7 bases at V and 3 bases at J, with 13 bases between. The CDR3 DNA is TGTGCCAGCATCAGGGCTGGATATGGAAACACCATATATTTT. This gives the protein CASIRAGYGNTIYF.

A few counts support this clone. A read error is possible here, since a much larger clone lies one base away. CDR3 residues: CASSESSYEQYF. CDR3 DNA sequence: TGTGCCAGCAGTGAGAGCTCCTACGAGCAGTACTTC. V is TRBV6-1 and J is TRBJ2-7; D uncertain. The CDR3 extends over 12 amino acids. V lost 3 bases, J lost 0 bases, and 3 bases lay in between. CDR1 and CDR2 from the germline V gene are MNHNS and SASEGT.

This clone was seen once. This sequence joins TRBV6-1 and TRBJ2-3; D uncertain. The length of the CDR3 is 16 residues. V lost 0 bases to trimming and J lost 2 bases, with 12 bases between them. Germline lookup yields CDR1 MNHNS and CDR2 SASEGT. CDR3 in amino acids: CASSEALSVATDTQYF. DNA of the CDR3: TGTGCCAGCAGTGAAGCGCTTTCGGTTGCCACAGATACGCAGTATTTT.

V usage is TRBV5-5 and J usage is TRBJ1-6; no clear D gene. CDR3 size: 16 residues. Germline V gene data show CDR1 as SGHKS and CDR2 as YYEKEE (reference sequence). V lost 0 bases to trimming and J lost 4 bases, with 11 bases between them. CDR3 in DNA: TGTGCCAGCAGCTTGGAGGCGACGGGGTATAATTCACCCCTCCACTTT. It codes for CASSLEATGYNSPLHF.

The chain combines TRBV29-1 with TRBJ2-3; D call uncertain. CDR3 length: 10 residues. Germline V gene data show CDR1 as SQVTM and CDR2 as ANQGSEA. The V and J ends lost 7 bases and 0 bases respectively, with 2 bases between them. The CDR3 sequence: CSGSTDTQYF. Written as DNA, the CDR3 is TGCAGCGGCAGCACAGATACGCAGTATTTT.

The genes are TRBV18 and TRBJ2-1; 10 positions agree with TRBD2. The germline CDR1 and CDR2 sequences are KGHSH and LQKENI. This CDR3 region has 15 residues. V lost 2 bases, J lost 4 bases, and 2 bases stayed unmatched. The CDR3 region has the DNA TGTGCCAGCTCACCATCTAGCGGGGGATACAATGAGCAGTTCTTC. Translating gives CASSPSSGGYNEQFF. Supplemented by reference TRBV18 and TRBJ2-1, the full variable domain reads NAGVMQNPRHLVRRRGQEARLRCSPMKGHSHVYWYRQLPEEGLKFMVYLQKENIIDESGMPKERFSAEFPKEGPSILRIQQVVRGDSAAYFCASSPSSGGYNEQFFGPGTRLTVL.

J is TRBJ1-2 and V is TRBV7-2, with D unclear. The CDR3 contains 13 residues. CDR1 is SGHTA, CDR2 FQGNSA, per germline. The V and J ends lost 3 bases and 4 bases respectively, with 9 bases between them. The CDR3 region has the DNA TGTGCCAGCAGCTTGGAGCCAGGCTATGGCTACACCTTC. As protein: CASSLEPGYGYTF.

J is TRBJ1-5 and V is TRBV6-5, with D hard to call. Germline CDR1 is MNHEY and CDR2 is SVGAGI. This CDR3 region has 14 residues. V was cut by 0 bases and J by 6 bases, with 9 bases left in between. CDR3 sequence reads: CASSYSPGSQPQHF. CDR3 sequence (DNA): TGTGCCAGCAGTTACTCGCCGGGATCTCAGCCCCAGCATTTT.

The chain links TRBV7-9 to TRBJ1-2, with 8 bases matching TRBD1. J was trimmed by 4 bases and V by 3 bases; bases with no gene match: 1. CDR3 size: 13 residues. Germline CDR1 and CDR2: SEHNR and FQNEAQ (reference sequence). CDR3 in amino acids: CASSLGTGYGYTF. The CDR3, as DNA: TGTGCCAGCAGCTTGGGGACAGGCTATGGCTACACCTTC.

The V call is TRBV10-3, the J call TRBJ2-1; 10 positions agree with TRBD2. The CDR3 runs 17 residues. Per germline, CDR1 ENHRY and CDR2 SYGVKD. Losses at the gene ends were 3 bases for V and 2 bases for J; bases not matched to a gene: 7. The CDR3 coding sequence is TGTGCCATCAGTGATAAAGCTAGCGGGGGAACCTACAATGAGCAGTTCTTC. Residues: CAISDKASGGTYNEQFF.

The V gene is TRBV5-4, the J gene TRBJ2-7, with TRBD2 identical over 12 bases. The CDR3 loop spans 15 amino acids. Trimming at V came to 4 bases and at J to 0 bases, leaving 2 bases not matched to a gene. From germline, CDR1 is SGHNT and CDR2 YYREEE (reference sequence). The CDR3 DNA reads TGTGCCAGCAGCAAACTAGCGGGGGGCTCCTACGAGCAGTACTTC. This encodes CASSKLAGGSYEQYF. Full variable domain (remainder filled in from reference TRBV5-4 and TRBJ2-7): ETGVTQSPTHLIKTRGQQVTLRCSSQSGHNTVSWYQQALGQGPQFIFQYYREEENGRGNFPPRFSGLQFPNYSSELNVNALELDDSALYLCASSKLAGGSYEQYFGPGTRLTVT.

V is TRBV15 and J is TRBJ2-2; TRBD2 aligns across 16 bases. Germline lookup yields CDR1 LNHNV and CDR2 YYDKDF (reference sequence). J gave up 5 bases and V 0 bases, and 12 bases lay outside the gene matches. The CDR3 extends over 21 amino acids. In nucleotides, the CDR3 is TGTGCCACCAGCAGAGATTGGGAGGGACTAGCGGGGGGGCCGGAAACCGGGGAGCTGTTTTTT. The encoded protein is CATSRDWEGLAGGPETGELFF.

The chain recombines TRBV7-2 with TRBJ1-2; D is ambiguous. CDR1 and CDR2 from the germline V gene are SGHTA and FQGNSA. There are 13 residues in the CDR3. V lost 1 base to trimming and J lost 8 bases, with 11 bases between them. Here the CDR3 DNA reads TGTGCCAGCAGCTTAGTGTCTGCTAAGGGCTACACCTTC. It translates to CASSLVSAKGYTF.

This clone was detected only a few times. CDR3 protein: CAARDNPNTEAFF. CDR3 bases: TGTGCCGCTAGGGACAACCCGAACACTGAAGCTTTCTTT. The chain carries TRBV11-2 and TRBJ1-1; D possibly corresponds to TRBD1 (6 bases). Trimming took 11 bases from V and 1 from J, leaving 14 bases between them. The germline CDR1 and CDR2 sequences are SGHAT and FQNNGV. This CDR3 is 13 amino acids long.

The chain couples TRBV5-4 to TRBJ1-3, with a possible D match to TRBD1 (6 bases). The CDR3 consists of 16 residues. Germline CDR1 reads SGHNT; CDR2 reads YYREEE (reference sequence). With 3 bases removed from V and 0 bases from J, the gap between germline ends came to 13 bases. The CDR3: CASSYRTAGSGNTIYF. The CDR3 DNA follows: TGTGCCAGCAGCTACCGGACAGCCGGCTCTGGAAACACCATATATTTT.

The rearrangement joins TRBV27 to TRBJ1-1; D call uncertain. Germline V gene sequence: CDR1 MNHEY, CDR2 SMNVEV (reference sequence). The CDR3 sequence is 12 residues long. Trimming shortened V by 6 bases and J by 5 bases, and 10 bases separated the two germline ends. The CDR3 spells CASSGLGTEAFF. DNA for the CDR3: TGTGCCAGCAGCGGACTTGGGACTGAAGCTTTCTTT.

The V call is TRBV7-9, the J call TRBJ1-4; D remains unclear. V dropped 7 bases and J dropped 2 bases, with 11 bases sitting between them. This CDR3 has 14 residues. Looked up from germline, CDR1 is SEHNR and CDR2 is FQNEAQ (reference sequence). CDR3 sequence reads: CASTSAGTNEKLFF. As DNA, the CDR3 is TGTGCCAGCACCTCCGCTGGGACTAATGAAAAACTGTTTTTT.

The V gene is TRBV6-5, the J gene TRBJ2-1; 8 bases are a match to TRBD1. The germline CDR1 and CDR2 sequences are MNHEY and SVGAGI. The CDR3 runs 16 residues. Trimming at V came to 1 base and at J to 2 bases, leaving 4 bases not matched to a gene. The CDR3 region has the DNA TGTGCCAGCAGTTACTTACGACAGGGGACCTACAATGAGCAGTTCTTC. Its protein is CASSYLRQGTYNEQFF.

The chain uses TRBV9 and TRBJ1-6, with 10 bases lining up with TRBD1. The CDR3 extends over 13 amino acids. V lost 4 bases, J lost 9 bases, and 1 base stayed unmatched. The germline CDR1 and CDR2 sequences are SGDLS and YYNGEE. CDR3 sequence: CASSRDRGSPLHF. The CDR3 nucleotides read TGTGCCAGCAGCCGGGACAGGGGTTCACCCCTCCACTTT.

This chain connects TRBV7-9 to TRBJ1-3; D is unresolved. The germline V and J ends were trimmed by 5 bases and 4 bases, with 15 bases remaining between them. CDR1 and CDR2 from the germline V gene are SEHNR and FQNEAQ (reference sequence). The CDR3 covers 15 residues. The CDR3 DNA reads as TGTGCCAGCAGCCCCCTTTTGGGGTCCGGAAACACCATATATTTT. Its translation: CASSPLLGSGNTIYF.